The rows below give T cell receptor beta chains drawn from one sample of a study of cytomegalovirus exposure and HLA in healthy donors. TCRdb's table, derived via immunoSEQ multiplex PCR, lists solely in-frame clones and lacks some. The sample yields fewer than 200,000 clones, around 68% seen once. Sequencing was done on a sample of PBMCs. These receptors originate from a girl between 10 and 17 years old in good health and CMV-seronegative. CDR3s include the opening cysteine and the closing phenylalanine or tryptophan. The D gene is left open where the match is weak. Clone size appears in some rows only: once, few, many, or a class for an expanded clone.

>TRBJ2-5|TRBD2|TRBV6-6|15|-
TGTGCCAGCAGCCCCTGGACTAGCGGCCAAGAGACCCAGTACTTC
CASSPWTSGQETQYF
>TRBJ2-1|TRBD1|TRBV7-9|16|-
TGTGCCAGCAGCTTAGTGACAGGGCCCGTATTCAATGAGCAGTTCTTC
CASSLVTGPVFNEQFF
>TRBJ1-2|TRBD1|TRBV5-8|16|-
TGTGCCAGCAGCTTGGACCGGGACAGATTTAACTATGGCTACACCTTC
CASSLDRDRFNYGYTF
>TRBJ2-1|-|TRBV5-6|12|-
TGTGCCAGCAGCTTGGGAGTTAATGAGCAGTTCTTC
CASSLGVNEQFF
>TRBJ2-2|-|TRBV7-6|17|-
TGTGCCAGCAGCTTAAGGGTGGAGGGCGGAGGAACCGGGGAGCTGTTTTTT
CASSLRVEGGGTGELFF
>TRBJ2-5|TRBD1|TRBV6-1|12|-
TGTGCCAGCAGTACAGGGGAAGAGACCCAGTACTTC
CASSTGEETQYF
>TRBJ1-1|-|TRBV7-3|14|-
TGTGCCAGCAGCCCAACACAGGGGAACACTGAAGCTTTCTTT
CASSPTQGNTEAFF
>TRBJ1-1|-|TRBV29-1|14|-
TGCAGCGCACTCTCCAGGACAGTGAACACTGAAGCTTTCTTT
CSALSRTVNTEAFF
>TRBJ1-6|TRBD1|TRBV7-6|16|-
TGTGCCAGCAGCTTAGGTTCTGGGGACAGGGTCTCACCCCTCCACTTT
CASSLGSGDRVSPLHF
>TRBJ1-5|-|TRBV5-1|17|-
TGCGCCAGCAGCTTGGGGCCTTGGGGGGTACCAAATCAGCCCCAGCATTTT
CASSLGPWGVPNQPQHF
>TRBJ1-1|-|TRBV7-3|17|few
TGTGCCAGCAGCTTAAGGGGTGGCAGGGCGCAGAACACTGAAGCTTTCTTT
CASSLRGGRAQNTEAFF
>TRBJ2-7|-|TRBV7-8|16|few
TGTGCCAGCAGCTTATCTGCTGCAGGCGTCAACTACGAGCAGTACTTC
CASSLSAAGVNYEQYF
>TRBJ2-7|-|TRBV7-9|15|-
TGTGCCAGCAGCTCAACGTTACAGGGTTTCTACGAGCAGTACTTC
CASSSTLQGFYEQYF